These 20 T cell receptor beta chains were all obtained from the same sample, sequenced in a study of shared clonotypes between healthy human individuals. Positive CCR7 selection of CD45RO-negative cells yielded the naive CD8 cells, and terminally differentiated effector memory CD45RA+ cells were excluded. Profiling relied on immunoSEQ multiplex PCR, and the TCRdb table lists in-frame clones only, not all of them. The data contain around 1.9 million clones, 80% to 95% of them singletons. The source material was naive CD8+ T cells from PBMCs. Source of these receptors: a man younger than 35 in good health. Some clones in this sample may be carry-over from other donors' samples.

V and J are TRBV5-1 and TRBJ1-1; tentatively, D is TRBD1 (6 bases). Germline CDR1 is SGHRS and CDR2 is YFSETQ. This CDR3 contains 16 residues. Trimming stripped 1 base from V and 0 bases from J, with 13 bases between. Written as DNA, the CDR3 is TGCGCCAGCAGCTTGTGGGGAGGGACAATGAACACTGAAGCTTTCTTT. This encodes CASSLWGGTMNTEAFF.

The chain combines TRBV5-6 with TRBJ2-5; tentatively, D is TRBD1 (5 bases). V dropped 7 bases and J dropped 6 bases, with 13 bases sitting between them. The CDR3 contains 12 residues. Looked up from germline, CDR1 is SGHDT and CDR2 is YYEEEE. CDR3 in amino acids: CASFSRGKTQYF. In nucleotides, the CDR3 is TGTGCCAGCTTTTCAAGGGGCAAGACCCAGTACTTC.

The chain employs TRBV4-1 and TRBJ1-2, with D uncertain. V lost 6 bases and J 6 bases, leaving 20 bases between the germline ends. Germline-derived CDR1 and CDR2 are MGHRA and YSYEKL. The CDR3 is made up of 15 amino acids. The CDR3: CASSPLGPAVDGYTF. In DNA, the CDR3 is TGCGCCAGCAGTCCACTCGGGCCCGCGGTGGATGGCTACACCTTC.

The V and J genes are TRBV7-8 and TRBJ2-7, with D possibly TRBD1 on 6 matching bases. Looked up from germline, CDR1 is SGHVS and CDR2 is FQNEAQ. Deletions cut 8 bases from V and 2 bases from J, with 19 bases between. The CDR3 totals 15 residues. The CDR3 sequence: CASSGFLGQPYEQYF. For the CDR3, the DNA is TGTGCCAGCTCCGGATTTCTTGGACAGCCCTACGAGCAGTACTTC.

V is TRBV6-5 and J is TRBJ1-1; D ambiguous. V was cut by 6 bases and J by 0 bases, with 11 bases left in between. This CDR3 contains 14 residues. Germline loops: CDR1 MNHEY, CDR2 SVGAGI. This CDR3 is CASSSDLMNTEAFF. In DNA, the CDR3 is TGTGCCAGCAGCTCCGACCTTATGAACACTGAAGCTTTCTTT.

The chain has TRBV6-5 and TRBJ1-2; D is undetermined. The length of the CDR3 is 14 residues. Germline CDR1 MNHEY, CDR2 SVGAGI. Between the trimmed V and J ends, which lost 4 bases and 2 bases, there was a span of 11 bases. The CDR3 spells CASSFRAANYGYTF. Here the CDR3 DNA reads TGTGCCAGCAGTTTTAGGGCCGCGAACTATGGCTACACCTTC.

V is TRBV6-5 and J is TRBJ2-5; 12 bases are a match to TRBD1. This CDR3 is built from 15 residues. The junction had 7 bases not matched to a gene; V was cut back by 7 bases and J by 4 bases. Germline lookup yields CDR1 MNHEY and CDR2 SVGAGI. The CDR3 loop reads CASKTGQGAGETQYF. The CDR3 region has the DNA TGTGCCAGCAAGACGGGACAGGGGGCAGGAGAGACCCAGTACTTC.

This clone was seen once. The chain recombines TRBV6-1 with TRBJ1-2, with D possibly TRBD1 on 6 matching bases. This CDR3 contains 14 residues. In germline, CDR1 is MNHNS, CDR2 SASEGT. Trimming left V 6 bases short and J 5 bases short, with 16 bases between. CDR3 nucleotide sequence: TGTGCCAGCAGCCCCGGGACATCGGAGTATGGCTACACCTTC. Translation gives CASSPGTSEYGYTF.

As for this clone: This specimen includes other DNA sequences encoding the same CDR3. The gene calls are TRBV27 and TRBJ2-1, with 10 bases matching TRBD1. The length of the CDR3 is 15 residues. V trimming: 5 bases; J trimming: 2 bases; junction bases outside the gene matches: 3. Germline CDR1 MNHEY, CDR2 SMNVEV (reference sequence). The CDR3 nucleotides are TGTGCCAGCAGTCCAGGGACAGGGGCCTACAATGAGCAGTTCTTC. This codes for CASSPGTGAYNEQFF.

The chain joins TRBV6-1 to TRBJ2-7; TRBD2 agrees at 12 bases. V trimming: 9 bases; J trimming: 4 bases; junction bases outside the gene matches: 4. This CDR3 has 13 amino acids. Germline CDR1 reads MNHNS; CDR2 reads SASEGT. In DNA form, the CDR3 reads TGTGCCAGTACGACTAGCGGGAGTTACGAGCAGTACTTC. Amino acids: CASTTSGSYEQYF.

The J gene is TRBJ1-1, the V gene TRBV13; D might be TRBD1 (6 bases). The CDR3 spans 16 residues. Germline lookup yields CDR1 PRHDT and CDR2 FYEKMQ (reference sequence). Trimming took 5 bases from V and 1 from J, leaving 17 bases between them. The CDR3 coding sequence is TGTGCCAGCAGCCCAGGGGTTGGGGGTACGAACACTGAAGCTTTCTTT. Translation: CASSPGVGGTNTEAFF.

This clone is a singleton in its sample. The chain links TRBV28 to TRBJ2-2; D uncertain. From germline, CDR1 is MDHEN and CDR2 SYDVKM. Trimming left V 8 bases short and J 1 base short, with 8 bases between. CDR3 length: 13 amino acids. This CDR3 is CASADLNTGELFF. CDR3 DNA sequence: TGTGCCAGCGCAGACCTGAACACCGGGGAGCTGTTTTTT.

This clone was observed once. The chain recombines TRBV7-8 with TRBJ1-3, with D unresolved. V lost 1 base and J lost 2, with 18 bases in between. This CDR3 has 18 amino acids. The V gene's germline CDR1 is SGHVS and CDR2 FQNEAQ. Here the CDR3 reads CASSLGRGNLWAGNTIYF. The CDR3 region has the DNA TGTGCCAGCAGCTTAGGGAGAGGAAATCTCTGGGCTGGAAACACCATATATTTT.

The genes are TRBV11-2 and TRBJ1-2; D is ambiguous. The CDR3 totals 11 residues. Germline CDR1 and CDR2: SGHAT and FQNNGV. V dropped 5 bases and J dropped 7 bases, with 8 bases sitting between them. The CDR3 region is CASSNGVGYTF. CDR3 nucleotides: TGTGCCAGCAGCAATGGGGTTGGCTACACCTTC.

The chain uses TRBV7-9 and TRBJ2-1; D is unclear. The CDR3 totals 14 residues. CDR1 SEHNR and CDR2 FQNEAQ come from the germline V gene (reference sequence). The V end was cut by 5 bases, the J end by 4 bases, with 12 bases between. The DNA for the CDR3 is TGTGCCAGCAGCCCCGGGTGGGGTTACAATGAGCAGTTCTTC. This gives the protein CASSPGWGYNEQFF.

The rearrangement joins TRBV7-9 to TRBJ1-2; D uncertain. The CDR3 length is 15 residues. Germline V gene lookup returns CDR1 SEHNR and CDR2 FQNEAQ (reference sequence). The germline V and J ends were trimmed by 8 bases and 1 base, with 17 bases remaining between them. CDR3 DNA: TGTGCCAGCGAGTCCCTTGACCGCTTTAACTATGGCTACACCTTC. Amino acids: CASESLDRFNYGYTF. The variable domain in full, with the rest retrieved from reference TRBV7-9 and TRBJ1-2, is DTGVSQNPRHKITKRGQNVTFRCDPISEHNRLYWYRQTLGQGPEFLTYFQNEAQLEKSRLLSDRFSAERPKGSFSTLEIQRTEQGDSAMYLCASESLDRFNYGYTFGSGTRLTVV.

For this clone: The sample contains more than one DNA sequence encoding this CDR3. The chain uses TRBV5-1 and TRBJ1-1; TRBD1 is a possible D gene (5 bases). The CDR3 totals 12 residues. Germline CDR1 is SGHRS and CDR2 is YFSETQ. V shed 0 bases and J shed 6 bases, with 6 bases lying between them. The CDR3 is CASSLGGPEAFF. The CDR3 DNA follows: TGCGCCAGCAGCTTGGGGGGACCTGAAGCTTTCTTT. Using reference TRBV5-1 and TRBJ1-1 for the parts outside the CDR3, the full variable domain is KAGVTQTPRYLIKTRGQQVTLSCSPISGHRSVSWYQQTPGQGLQFLFEYFSETQRNKGNFPGRFSGRQFSNSRSEMNVSTLELGDSALYLCASSLGGPEAFFGQGTRLTVV.

This clone came up once. Written as DNA, the CDR3 is TGCGCCAGCAGCCAAGATCCGTATAGCTCCTACAATGAGCAGTTCTTC. This encodes CASSQDPYSSYNEQFF. This chain joins TRBV4-3 and TRBJ2-1, with D unclear. Germline-derived CDR1 and CDR2 are LGHNA and YSLEER. The V end was cut by 0 bases, the J end by 0 bases, with 9 bases between. The CDR3 length is 16 residues.

The chain has TRBV25-1 and TRBJ2-1, with 10 bases matching TRBD2. This CDR3 is 16 amino acids long. V gave up 4 bases and J gave up 8 bases; unmatched junction bases: 11. Germline V gene lookup returns CDR1 MGHDK and CDR2 SYGVNS. This CDR3 is CASSALWTSGKDEQFF. The CDR3 bases are TGTGCCAGCAGTGCGCTTTGGACTAGCGGTAAGGATGAGCAGTTCTTC. The full variable domain, completed using reference TRBV25-1 and TRBJ2-1, is EADIYQTPRYLVIGTGKKITLECSQTMGHDKMYWYQQDPGMELHLIHYSYGVNSTEKGDLSSESTVSRIRTEHFPLTLESARPSHTSQYLCASSALWTSGKDEQFFGPGTRLTVL.

The CDR3 here is CASSFGTVTYGYTF. For the CDR3, the DNA is TGTGCCAGCAGCTTTGGGACCGTGACCTATGGCTACACCTTC. The chain couples TRBV7-2 to TRBJ1-2; D may be TRBD1 (5 bases). CDR3 length: 14 residues. From germline, CDR1 is SGHTA and CDR2 FQGNSA. The germline V and J ends were trimmed by 3 bases and 4 bases, with 12 bases remaining between them.